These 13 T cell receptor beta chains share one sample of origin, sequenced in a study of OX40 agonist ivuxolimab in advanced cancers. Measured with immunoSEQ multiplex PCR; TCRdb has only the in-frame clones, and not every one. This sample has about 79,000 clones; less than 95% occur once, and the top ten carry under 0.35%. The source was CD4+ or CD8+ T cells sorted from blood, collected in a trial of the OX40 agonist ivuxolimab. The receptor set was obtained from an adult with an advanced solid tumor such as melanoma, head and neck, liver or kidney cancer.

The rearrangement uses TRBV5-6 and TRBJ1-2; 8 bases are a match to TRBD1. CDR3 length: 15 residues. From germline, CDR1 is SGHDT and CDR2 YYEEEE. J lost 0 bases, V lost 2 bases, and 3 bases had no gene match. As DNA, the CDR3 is TGTGCCAGCAGCTTCCGGGACAGGCCTAACTATGGCTACACCTTC. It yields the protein CASSFRDRPNYGYTF.

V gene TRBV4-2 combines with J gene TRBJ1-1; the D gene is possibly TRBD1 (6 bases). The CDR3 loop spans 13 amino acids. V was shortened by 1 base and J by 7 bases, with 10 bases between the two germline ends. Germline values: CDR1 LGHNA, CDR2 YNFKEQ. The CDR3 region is CASSQVRGGEAFF. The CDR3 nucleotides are TGTGCCAGCAGCCAAGTTAGGGGGGGTGAAGCTTTCTTT.

The CDR3 loop reads CASRPGQGVTEAFF. The CDR3 region has the DNA TGTGCCAGCCGGCCCGGGCAGGGGGTCACTGAAGCTTTCTTT. The chain combines TRBV11-3 with TRBJ1-1, with TRBD1 identical over 7 bases. V lost 8 bases and J lost 4; bases outside the gene matches: 10. This CDR3 has 14 amino acids. Germline-derived CDR1 and CDR2 are SGHNT and YENEEA.

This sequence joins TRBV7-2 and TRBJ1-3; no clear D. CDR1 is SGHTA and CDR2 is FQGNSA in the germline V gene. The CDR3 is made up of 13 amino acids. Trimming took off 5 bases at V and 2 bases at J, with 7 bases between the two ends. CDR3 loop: CASSRGAGNTIYF. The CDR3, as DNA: TGTGCCAGCAGCCGTGGGGCTGGAAACACCATATATTTT. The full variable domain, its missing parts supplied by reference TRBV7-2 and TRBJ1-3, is GAGVSQSPSNKVTEKGKDVELRCDPISGHTALYWYRQSLGQGLEFLIYFQGNSAPDKSGLPSDRFSAERTGGSVSTLTIQRTQQEDSAVYLCASSRGAGNTIYFGEGSWLTVV.

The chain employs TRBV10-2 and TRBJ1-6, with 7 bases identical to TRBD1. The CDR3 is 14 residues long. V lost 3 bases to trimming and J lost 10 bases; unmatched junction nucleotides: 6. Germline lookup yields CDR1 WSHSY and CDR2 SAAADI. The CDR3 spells CASSDEGARSPLHF. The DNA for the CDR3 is TGCGCCAGCAGTGATGAGGGGGCGCGGTCACCCCTCCACTTT.

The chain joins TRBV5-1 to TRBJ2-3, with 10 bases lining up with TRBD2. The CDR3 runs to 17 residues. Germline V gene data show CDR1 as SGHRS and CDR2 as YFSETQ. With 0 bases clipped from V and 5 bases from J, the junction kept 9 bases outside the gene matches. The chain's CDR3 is CASSLVAAGGQVDTQYF. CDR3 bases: TGCGCCAGCAGCTTGGTAGCAGCGGGGGGGCAGGTAGATACGCAGTATTTT.

CDR3 region: CASSPARSNTGELFF. Here the CDR3 DNA reads TGTGCCAGCTCACCGGCCAGATCAAACACCGGGGAGCTGTTTTTT. V and J are TRBV18 and TRBJ2-2; D is unresolved. The length of the CDR3 is 15 residues. The V gene's germline CDR1 is KGHSH and CDR2 LQKENI. The V end lost 3 bases, the J end lost 2 bases, and 10 bases lay between the germline ends.

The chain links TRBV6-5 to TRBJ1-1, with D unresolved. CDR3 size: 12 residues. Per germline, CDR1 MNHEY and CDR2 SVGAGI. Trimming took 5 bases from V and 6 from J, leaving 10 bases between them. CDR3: CASSDWVAEAFF. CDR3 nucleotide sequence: TGTGCCAGCAGTGACTGGGTAGCTGAAGCTTTCTTT.

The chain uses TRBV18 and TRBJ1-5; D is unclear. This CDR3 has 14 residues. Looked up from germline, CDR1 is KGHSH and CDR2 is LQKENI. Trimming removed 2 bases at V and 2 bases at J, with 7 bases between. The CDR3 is CASSPGERNQPQHF. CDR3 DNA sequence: TGTGCCAGCTCACCAGGCGAACGCAATCAGCCCCAGCATTTT.

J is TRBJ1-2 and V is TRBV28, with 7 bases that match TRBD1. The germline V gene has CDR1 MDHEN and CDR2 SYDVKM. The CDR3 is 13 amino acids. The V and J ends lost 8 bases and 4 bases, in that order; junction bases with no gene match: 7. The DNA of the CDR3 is TGTGCCAGCCAAGAGGGGGACAGCTATGGCTACACCTTC. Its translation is CASQEGDSYGYTF.

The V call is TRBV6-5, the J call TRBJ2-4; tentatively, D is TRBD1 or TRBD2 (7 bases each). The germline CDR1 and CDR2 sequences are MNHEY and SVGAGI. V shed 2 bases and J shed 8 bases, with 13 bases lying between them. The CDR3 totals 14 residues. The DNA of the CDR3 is TGTGCCAGCAGTTACCGGGCAGGGGGGGACATTCAGTACTTC. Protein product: CASSYRAGGDIQYF.

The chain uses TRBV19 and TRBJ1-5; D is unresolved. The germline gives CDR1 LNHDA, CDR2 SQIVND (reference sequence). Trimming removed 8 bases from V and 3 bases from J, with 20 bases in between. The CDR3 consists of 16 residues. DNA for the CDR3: TGTGCCAGTCATACCTCTCCTGTCGGGGACAATCAGCCCCAGCATTTT. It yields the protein CASHTSPVGDNQPQHF. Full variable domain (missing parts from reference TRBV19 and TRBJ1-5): DGGITQSPKYLFRKEGQNVTLSCEQNLNHDAMYWYRQDPGQGLRLIYYSQIVNDFQKGDIAEGYSVSREKKESFPLTVTSAQKNPTAFYLCASHTSPVGDNQPQHFGDGTRLSIL.

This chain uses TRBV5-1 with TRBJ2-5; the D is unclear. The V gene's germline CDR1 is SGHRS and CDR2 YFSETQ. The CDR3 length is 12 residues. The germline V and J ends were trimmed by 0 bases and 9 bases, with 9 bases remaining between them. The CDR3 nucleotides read TGCGCCAGCAGCTTGGACTCCCGCGCCCAGTACTTC. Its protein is CASSLDSRAQYF.